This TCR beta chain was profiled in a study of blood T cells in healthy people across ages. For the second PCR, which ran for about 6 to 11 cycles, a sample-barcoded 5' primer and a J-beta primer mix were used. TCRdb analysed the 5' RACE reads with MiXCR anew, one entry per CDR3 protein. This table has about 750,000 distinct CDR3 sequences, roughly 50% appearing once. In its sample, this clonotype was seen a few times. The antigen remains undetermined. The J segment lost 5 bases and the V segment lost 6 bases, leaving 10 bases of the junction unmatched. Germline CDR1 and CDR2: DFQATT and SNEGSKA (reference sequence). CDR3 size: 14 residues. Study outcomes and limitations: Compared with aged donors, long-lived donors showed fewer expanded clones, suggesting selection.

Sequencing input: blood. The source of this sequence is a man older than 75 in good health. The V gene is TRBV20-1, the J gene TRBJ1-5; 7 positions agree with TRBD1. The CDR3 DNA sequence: TGCAGTGCCCCAGGACAGGTTGTTTATCAGCCCCAGCATTTT. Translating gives CSAPGQVVYQPQHF.